The entry below gives a single T cell receptor (beta chain) sequence along with its context. Its antigen has not been determined. No clone much larger than this one lies a single base away; base qualities are absent. The sample is drawn from a study of cytomegalovirus exposure and HLA in healthy donors (dated by TCRdb to about 2017). For context, the study as a whole: In an earlier analysis of some 610 of the donors, around 300 Gb of sequence data and 90 million to 130 million unique TCR beta sequences from 150 million to 200 million T cells were reported. Along with the roughly 670-subject first cohort, a separate validation cohort of over 90 different subjects was used. Because of strong linkage in the cohort, a handful of DR-DQ haplotypes were treated as single units for association and clustering. A later genetic analysis used genome-wide SNP genotypes for about 60% of the 666 donors, treating that subset as a discovery cohort. To decide whether each TCR beta V gene segment behaved as functional or pseudogenic, an earlier analysis of some 540 of the donors relied on high-throughput TCR beta sequencing. An early release that covered roughly 600 HLA-typed donors contained around 300 gigabases of sequencing data and approximately 85 million unique TCR sequences. Typing coverage varied by locus: about 629-640 donors for A, B, C, DRB1 and DQB1; approximately 560 for DQA1; over 600 for DPA1; 400 to 480 for DPB1. High-throughput TCR immunosequencing, statistical association of individual TCRs with disease status, and machine learning were combined to predict cytomegalovirus infection status. HLA typing covered class I and class II loci at four-digit resolution. In the later analysis, no new phenotypic data were used to find candidate immune exposures; instead, reliance was placed on TCR beta sequences and their occurrence across donors. The T cell repertoires of several hundred subjects were profiled by immunosequencing and related to cytomegalovirus serostatus. All discovery cohort repertoires had been generated using a single sequencing platform. Donor age, sex, ethnicity and CMV serostatus were compiled together with the repertoire data. Across some 400 genotyped donors of the cohort, an average of about 240,000 unique TCR beta nucleotide sequences per donor were sequenced, and 15% to 20% of those sequences were non-productive. Of the roughly 420 genotyped donors, 81% were placed in the genetic ancestry cluster associated with self-reported Caucasian donors. The aim of the study was to test whether cataloging public T cell receptors could identify signatures of past pathogen exposure. A later analysis re-examined previously published TCR beta repertoires from 610 or so donors and added high-resolution HLA genotyping to investigate patterns of TCR occurrence.

Library construction relied on the immunoSEQ multiplex PCR assay. The multiplex PCR relied on a mix of 60 forward primers for TCR Vbeta segments and 13 reverse primers for TCR Jbeta segments. The CDR3 region of rearranged TCR beta genes was amplified from genomic DNA with a multiplex PCR assay. The Illumina HiSeq System was used to sequence the amplified TCR beta libraries as 87-base-pair reads. Concerning the study's data processing: A later analysis counted 65 million to 90 million unique TCR beta chains across the 700 or so repertoires, and 9.5 million to 11 million of these chains were shared by at least two donors. Raw reads were error-corrected and collapsed into unique sequences by a nearest-neighbor algorithm in which closely related sequences were merged to remove PCR and sequencing errors. Alignment of CDR3 sequences to IMGT reference sequences was used to assign V, D and J gene segments. Each retained sequence needed at least a six-nucleotide match to both a V gene segment and a J gene segment. Rearrangements were classified as productive when the CDR3 lacked stop codons and remained in frame with V and J, and all other rearrangements were classified as non-productive. CDR3 was defined according to IMGT convention as the region running from the second conserved V-encoded cysteine to the conserved J-encoded phenylalanine. The earlier analysis of approximately 590 of the donors excluded any sequence lacking an unambiguous match to a single V gene segment. In an earlier analysis of 450 to 700 of the donors, V segments were called functional above 56.7% productive rearrangements and were called segregating when the between-donor standard deviation exceeded 5%. A statistical classification framework was developed to diagnose cytomegalovirus status using the catalog of TCR beta chain sequences. In a later analysis, TCR nucleotide sequences were compared against IMGT/GENE-DB human TR gene sequences so that V and J genes could be assigned. A later analysis assigned CDR3 sequences and most-parsimonious VDJ recombination scenarios with the TCRdist pipeline. In a later analysis, every TCR beta chain was defined by the combination of its CDR3 amino acid sequence and its V-gene family, and reads without a unique V-gene family were dropped. To address suspected cross-contamination and a sequencing artifact, a later analysis removed some 620 highly shared, low-generation-probability nucleotide sequences. In a later analysis, a clonal expansion index was calculated for each public chain from normalized within-repertoire ranks of inferred template counts. In a later analysis, generation probabilities were computed using a VDJ recombination model fitted to out-of-frame rearrangements, and the results were checked against IGoR. A later analysis scored TCR-TCR, TCR-HLA and TCR-CMV co-occurrence with hypergeometric tests, applying a repertoire-size bias correction to TCR pairs. False discovery rates were estimated in a later analysis by permuting HLA or CMV assignments 20 times. In a later analysis, co-occurring TCRs were grouped using DBSCAN, and TCRdist sequence similarity was added for clustering within HLA-allele-positive subsets. Repertoires with fewer than 30,000 or more than 120,000 public chains, plus five repertoires with anomalous nucleotide sharing, were excluded from co-occurrence clustering. This immuneACCESS table, as held by TCRdb, lists in-frame sequences with V and J called but not all clones. Of the missing ones, under half trace to an unresolved V gene in checked studies; the others have no known cause. From that table come the V and J calls and clone size; the DNA was used to work out D and trimming. A total of about 190,000 clones appear in this sample, around 80% of them only once. The top ten clones comprise approximately 1.6% of the sample.

CDR1 and CDR2 (SEHNR, FQNEAQ) derive from the germline V gene (reference sequence). The cysteine opens and the phenylalanine closes a CDR3 of 14 amino acids. The kept DNA is CDR3 alone, 42 bases in frame from the first base. Study-level results and caveats: Sequencing depth was assumed to be roughly uniform across donors in the presence/absence analyses, though that assumption may not hold. CMV serostatus was the only immune exposure information available for the cohort. Because the 87-base-pair reads could not distinguish some IMGT-functional V segments, including TRBV6-2 and TRBV6-3, those segments were excluded. The sequencing pipeline was judged likely to have produced a cluster of highly shared sequence variants as a technical artifact. HLA typing was unavailable for some donors at each locus, so association tests used only the typed subset. In vitro tests confirmed that a few of the cytomegalovirus-associated TCR beta chains recognize cytomegalovirus antigens. In a later analysis, several top co-occurrence clusters were reported to appear linked to parvovirus B19, influenza, CMV and Epstein-Barr virus. In an earlier analysis of fewer than 700 of the donors, most TCR beta V segments appeared in productive rearrangements about 87% or about 30% of the time, broadly matching IMGT annotations. According to a later analysis, TCR association rates differed among HLA loci, with DRB1 alleles showing the most associated TCRs and HLA-C alleles showing the fewest. The classifier was reported to diagnose cytomegalovirus status with high specificity and sensitivity in both the original and validation cohorts. Compared with the 666-donor mean, donors in an Asian-associated ancestry cluster had fewer N-insertions in productive TCRs, according to a later genetic analysis. A further reported finding was that TCR beta sequences accurately predicted the HLA-A and HLA-B alleles for most subjects in the first cohort. The study listed 150 to 200 TCR beta chains as associated with cytomegalovirus. In a later analysis, HLA-associated TCR beta chains were found to be more clonally expanded and to have lower generation probabilities than equally common non-associated chains. The authors suggested that the approach could potentially be extended to other disease states and immunological phenotypes. About 17 rarely observed V segments, including chromosome 9 orphons, were excluded from the earlier analysis of about 610 of the donors because counts were too low. Strong co-occurrence of HLA alleles, especially DR and DQ, made assigning TCR associations to individual alleles difficult. Correlated functional status among segregating V segments might reflect linkage disequilibrium, but an unknown experimental factor could not be ruled out. In a later analysis, 16,951 TCR beta sequences were associated with specific HLA alleles at a false discovery rate of 0.05. Across donors, most TCR sequences were observed very rarely, whereas some public TCRs were present in many individuals. Most CMV-associated TCR beta chains appeared to be HLA-restricted in a later analysis, and the HLA associations seemed to be driven largely by CMV exposure. An association between a missense DCLRE1C variant and V-gene and J-gene trimming of TCR beta chains was found in a later genetic analysis and replicated in an independent cohort. The cohort was sequenced for TCR beta chains only, and without alpha or paired-chain data the features that could be detected were limited.

In total, fewer than 750 healthy bone marrow donors made up the cohort. At the time of sampling, every cohort member was nominally healthy, though immune exposures that went unrecorded were likely present. The donor tested CMV seropositive, placing the donor among the 250 to 350 seropositive members of the cohort. Every donor gave a peripheral blood sample, and the peripheral blood mononuclear cells from that sample were used for TCR beta sequencing. The Qiagen DNeasy Blood Extraction Kit was used to extract genomic DNA from the blood cell samples. The sequencing sample was made of PBMCs. The TCR sequence derives from a man aged 35 to 55 in good health and CMV-seropositive. The chain joins TRBV7-9 to TRBJ2-1, with TRBD1 matching 9 junction bases. CDR3 loop: CGGGDRDDGNEQFF. At the DNA level, the sequence is TGTGGTGGGGGGGACAGGGATGATGGCAATGAGCAGTTCTTC.